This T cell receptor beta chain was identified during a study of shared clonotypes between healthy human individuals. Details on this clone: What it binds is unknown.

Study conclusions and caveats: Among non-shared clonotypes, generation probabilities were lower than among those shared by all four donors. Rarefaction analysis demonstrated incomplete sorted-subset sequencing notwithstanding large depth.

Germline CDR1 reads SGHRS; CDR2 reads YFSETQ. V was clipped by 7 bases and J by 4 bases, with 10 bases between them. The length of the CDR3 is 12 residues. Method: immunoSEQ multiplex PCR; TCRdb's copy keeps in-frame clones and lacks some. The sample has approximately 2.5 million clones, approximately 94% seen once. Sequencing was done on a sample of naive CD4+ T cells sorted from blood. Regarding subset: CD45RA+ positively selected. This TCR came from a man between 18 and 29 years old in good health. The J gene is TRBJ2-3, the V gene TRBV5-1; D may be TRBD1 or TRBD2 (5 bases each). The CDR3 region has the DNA TGCGCCAGCCGACGGGGCGCAGATACGCAGTATTTT. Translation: CASRRGADTQYF. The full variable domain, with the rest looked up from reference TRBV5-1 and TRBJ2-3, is KAGVTQTPRYLIKTRGQQVTLSCSPISGHRSVSWYQQTPGQGLQFLFEYFSETQRNKGNFPGRFSGRQFSNSRSEMNVSTLELGDSALYLCASRRGADTQYFGPGTRLTVL.